The sequence of this T cell receptor (beta chain) was determined in a study of blood T cell repertoires in COVID-19 (TCRdb year 2020). Some background on the complete study: The collaborator samples originated in the United States, Italy and Spain and spanned the acute and convalescent phases of COVID-19. The prospective study material was composed of cDNA or gDNA derived from T cells, B-cell-depleted T cells, or PBMCs. The dataset comprised deeply sampled blood TCRbeta repertoires from subjects exposed to, actively infected with, or recovered from COVID-19. The repertoires were released in a freely available public database meant as a resource for research on the immune response to SARS-CoV-2. The samples were drawn from the first 160 participants of the ongoing ImmuneRACE study and from 1,254 subjects provided by 6 global collaborators. A de-identified subject ID, COVID-19 status, age in years and sex were almost always included in the sample metadata. Where HLA class I and class II types were available, the types were taken from metadata supplied by the sample provider, not from assay-based typing.

About this clone: The antigen this receptor binds is unknown. No base quality values were provided; no much bigger clone lies one nucleotide off.

CDR3 length: 14 amino acids, cysteine to phenylalanine. Only the CDR3 DNA is retained, 42 bases long and in frame from the first base. CDR1 and CDR2, looked up from the germline V gene, are MDHEN and SYDVKM. V has 8 bases trimmed and J has 4 bases trimmed; junction bases matching no gene number 8. Enrolling through a virtual design, the prospective study's participants ranged in age from roughly 18 to 100 years and lived across 24 United States geographic areas. In the prospective study, participants were assigned to cohorts based on the clinical history participants reported in a screening survey and a study questionnaire. In the prospective study, whole blood, serum and a nasopharyngeal or oropharyngeal swab were collected from each participant by mobile phlebotomists. Over a 2-month period, participants in the prospective study had the option of providing additional blood draws and questionnaires. Before DNA extraction, prospective study blood samples were shipped either frozen or at room temperature.

What the work shows at the level of the full study, not this receptor alone: How much clinical and demographic metadata was included differed by source and by participant, and the metadata was provided uncurated.

TCRbeta CDR3 regions were amplified from genomic DNA by means of the immunoSEQ Assay, a bias-controlled multiplex PCR. The original pipeline was this. The number of nucleated cells in each sample was estimated by amplification of reference gene primers within the assay. To quantify the absolute abundance of each unique TCRbeta CDR3 rearrangement, sequence reads were collapsed and filtered. For each sample, productive Simpson clonality was calculated as the square root of Simpson's diversity index across productive rearrangements. TCRdb mirrors the immuneACCESS table, restricted to in-frame sequences. Some clones are absent from its copies; in checked studies, under half trace to an unresolved V gene, and the reason for the others is unknown. V and J calls and clone size are given by that table; D and trimming were obtained from the DNA. Recorded for this sample are hundreds of thousands of clones; around 90% of them occurred a single time. The top ten clonotypes cover more than 5% of the sample.

Material: PBMCs or T cells enriched from blood (not recorded which). The chain couples TRBV28 to TRBJ1-3; the junction holds 7 bases that match TRBD1. The sequence was collected from a woman in her twenties or thirties with acute COVID-19. The sequence in DNA is TGTGCCAGCGAGGGGGCGATCGCCGGAAACACCATATATTTT. Its product reads: CASEGAIAGNTIYF.